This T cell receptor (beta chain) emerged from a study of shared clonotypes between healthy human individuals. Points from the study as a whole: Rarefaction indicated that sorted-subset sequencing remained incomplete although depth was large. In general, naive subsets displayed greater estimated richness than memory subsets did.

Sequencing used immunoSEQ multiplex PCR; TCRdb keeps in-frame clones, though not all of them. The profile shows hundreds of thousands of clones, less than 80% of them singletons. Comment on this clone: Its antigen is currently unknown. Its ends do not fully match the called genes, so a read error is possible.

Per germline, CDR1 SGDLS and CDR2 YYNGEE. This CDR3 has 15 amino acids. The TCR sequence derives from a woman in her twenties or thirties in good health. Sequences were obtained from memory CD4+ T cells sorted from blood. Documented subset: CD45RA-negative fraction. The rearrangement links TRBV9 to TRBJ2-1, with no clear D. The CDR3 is CASSVEGSSHNEQFF. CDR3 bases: TGTGCCAGCAGCGTAGAGGGTAGCTCCCACAATGAGCAGTTCTTC. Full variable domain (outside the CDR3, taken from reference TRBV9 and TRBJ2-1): DSGVTQTPKHLITATGQRVTLRCSPRSGDLSVYWYQQSLDQGLQFLIQYYNGEERAKGNILERFSAQQFPDLHSELNLSSLELGDSALYFCASSVEGSSHNEQFFGPGTRLTVL.